This T cell receptor (beta chain) is from a study of cytomegalovirus exposure and HLA in healthy donors. V lost 6 bases and J lost 7; bases outside the gene matches: 9. Germline V lookup: CDR1 SNHLY, CDR2 FYNNEI. The CDR3 length is 16 residues. PCR amplification relied on 60 Vbeta primers (plus 13 Jbeta primers). TCRdb's copy holds only in-frame clones and misses some; the assay was immunoSEQ multiplex PCR. The sample consists of about 160,000 clones, about 68% of them appearing once. This chain uses TRBV2 with TRBJ2-1; TRBD2 agrees at 13 bases. The source is a female donor in good health and CMV-seronegative. Source material: PBMCs. The CDR3 bases are TGTGCCAGCAGGGGGACGGGACTAGCGGGACGTAATGAGCAGTTCTTC. Translation: CASRGTGLAGRNEQFF.